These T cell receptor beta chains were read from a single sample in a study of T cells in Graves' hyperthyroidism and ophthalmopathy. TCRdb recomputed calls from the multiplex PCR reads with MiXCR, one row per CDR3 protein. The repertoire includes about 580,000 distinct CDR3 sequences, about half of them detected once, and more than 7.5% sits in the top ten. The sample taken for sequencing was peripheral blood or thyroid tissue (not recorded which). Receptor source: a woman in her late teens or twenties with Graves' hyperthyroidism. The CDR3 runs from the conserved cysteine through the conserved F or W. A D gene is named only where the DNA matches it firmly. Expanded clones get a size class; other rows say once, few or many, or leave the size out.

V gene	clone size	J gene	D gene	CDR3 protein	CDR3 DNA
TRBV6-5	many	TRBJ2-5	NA	CASSYDPGGHETQYF	TGTGCCAGCAGTTACGACCCCGGGGGGCACGAGACCCAGTACTTC
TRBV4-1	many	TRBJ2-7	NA	CASSQVGTIYEQYF	TGCGCCAGCAGCCAAGTGGGAACTATCTACGAGCAGTACTTC
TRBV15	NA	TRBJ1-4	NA	CATSSPRGEKLFF	TGTGCCACCAGCAGCCCTCGGGGGGAAAAACTGTTTTTT
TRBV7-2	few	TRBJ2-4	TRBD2	CASSLAAGENIQYF	TGTGCCAGCAGCTTAGCGGCGGGAGAAAACATTCAGTACTTC
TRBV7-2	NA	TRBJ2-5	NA	CASSLNRGGETQYF	TGTGCCAGCAGCTTAAACAGGGGAGGAGAGACCCAGTACTTC
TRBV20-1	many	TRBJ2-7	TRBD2	CSANPGLAGYEQYF	TGCAGTGCAAATCCGGGACTAGCGGGCTACGAGCAGTACTTC
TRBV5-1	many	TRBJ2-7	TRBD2	CASRSGTNSYEQYF	TGCGCCAGCAGATCCGGGACTAACTCCTACGAGCAGTACTTC
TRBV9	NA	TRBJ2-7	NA	CASSVLPGPEQYF	TGTGCCAGCAGCGTTCTACCGGGCCCCGAGCAGTACTTC
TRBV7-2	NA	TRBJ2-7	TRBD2	CASSPGTSRYEQYF	TGTGCCAGCTCACCCGGGACTAGCCGTTACGAGCAGTACTTC
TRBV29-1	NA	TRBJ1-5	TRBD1	CSVDKQGGQPQHF	TGCAGCGTTGATAAACAGGGGGGGCAGCCCCAGCATTTT
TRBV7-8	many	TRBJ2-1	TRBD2	CASSLEGGLAGGANDEQFF	TGTGCCAGCAGCTTAGAGGGTGGGTTAGCGGGAGGAGCTAACGATGAGCAGTTCTTC
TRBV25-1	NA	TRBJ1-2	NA	CASSAAGGTRGYGYTF	TGTGCCAGCAGTGCTGCGGGGGGAACCCGTGGCTATGGCTACACCTTC
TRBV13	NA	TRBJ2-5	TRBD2	CASSFKGTSGRETQYF	TGTGCCAGCAGCTTCAAGGGGACTAGCGGGAGGGAGACCCAGTACTTC
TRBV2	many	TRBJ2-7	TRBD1	CAILSAGTGPYEQYF	TGTGCCATCCTCTCGGCCGGGACAGGGCCCTACGAGCAGTACTTC
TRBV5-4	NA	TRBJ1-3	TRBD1	CASSSTGDGNTIYF	TGTGCCAGCAGCTCCACAGGGGATGGAAACACCATATATTTT
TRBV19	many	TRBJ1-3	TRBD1	CASSVGDRVYGNTIYF	TGTGCCAGTAGTGTCGGGGACAGGGTTTATGGAAACACCATATATTTT
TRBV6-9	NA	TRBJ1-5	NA	CASSGLWGQPQHF	TGTGCCAGCAGTGGACTTTGGGGACAGCCCCAGCATTTT
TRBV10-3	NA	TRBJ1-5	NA	CAISGSPGPGVNQPQHF	TGTGCCATCAGTGGGTCACCGGGACCGGGAGTTAATCAGCCCCAGCATTTT
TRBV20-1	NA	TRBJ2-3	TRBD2	CSARDLVAGGADTQYF	TGCAGTGCTAGAGATCTGGTAGCGGGAGGGGCAGATACGCAGTATTTT
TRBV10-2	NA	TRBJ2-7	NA	CASGFEYEQYF	TGCGCCAGCGGGTTTGAGTACGAGCAGTACTTC
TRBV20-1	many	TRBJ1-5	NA	CSARDRLEYSNQPQHF	TGCAGTGCTAGAGATCGGCTAGAGTATAGCAATCAGCCCCAGCATTTT
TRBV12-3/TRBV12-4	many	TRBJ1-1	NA	CASSWIAGGTEAFF	TGTGCCAGCAGTTGGATAGCAGGCGGGACTGAAGCTTTCTTT
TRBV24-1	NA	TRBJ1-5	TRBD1	CATSDAGGEETQHF	TGTGCCACCAGTGATGCAGGGGGCGAGGAGACCCAGCATTTT
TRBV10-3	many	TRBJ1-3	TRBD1	CAISATGSGNTIYF	TGTGCCATCAGTGCGACAGGGAGTGGAAACACCATATATTTT
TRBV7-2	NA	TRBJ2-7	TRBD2	CASSYSGDGTYEQYF	TGTGCCAGCAGCTATAGCGGGGACGGAACCTACGAGCAGTACTTC
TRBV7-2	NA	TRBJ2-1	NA	CASSFDNEQFF	TGTGCCAGCAGCTTCGACAATGAGCAGTTCTTC
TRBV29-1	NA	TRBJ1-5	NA	CSEGTEANQPQHF	TGCAGCGAAGGGACGGAAGCTAATCAGCCCCAGCATTTT
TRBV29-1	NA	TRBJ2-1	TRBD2	CSVALAGGGQFF	TGCAGCGTTGCACTAGCGGGAGGGGGGCAGTTCTTC
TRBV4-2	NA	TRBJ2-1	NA	CASSLLTDSSYNEQFF	TGTGCCAGCAGCCTTCTGACTGACAGCTCCTACAATGAGCAGTTCTTC
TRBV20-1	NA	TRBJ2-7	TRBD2	CSARASGTLGEQYF	TGCAGTGCTAGAGCTAGCGGGACGCTAGGAGAGCAGTACTTC
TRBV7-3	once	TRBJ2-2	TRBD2	CASSFPTGERERTGELFF	TGTGCCAGCAGCTTCCCCACCGGGGAGCGGGAGCGCACCGGGGAGCTGTTTTTT
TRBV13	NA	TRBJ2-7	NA	CASSGTQTYEQYF	TGTGCCAGCAGCGGGACACAGACCTACGAGCAGTACTTC
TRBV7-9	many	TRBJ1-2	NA	CASSMTVLYGYTF	TGTGCCAGCAGCATGACAGTCCTCTATGGCTACACCTTC
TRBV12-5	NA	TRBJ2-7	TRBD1	CASGLTAGGPQSSYEQYF	TGTGCTAGTGGTTTGACCGCAGGGGGCCCCCAAAGCTCCTACGAGCAGTACTTC
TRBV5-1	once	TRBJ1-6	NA	CASSLGSLHSSYNSPLHF	TGCGCCAGCAGCTTGGGGAGCCTCCATAGCTCCTATAATTCACCCCTCCACTTT
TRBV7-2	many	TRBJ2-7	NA	CASSLSPGALNSYEQYF	TGTGCCAGCAGCCTATCTCCTGGGGCCCTTAACTCCTACGAGCAGTACTTC
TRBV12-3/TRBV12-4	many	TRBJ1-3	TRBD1	CASTRQGGNTIYF	TGTGCCAGCACCCGACAGGGTGGAAACACCATATATTTT
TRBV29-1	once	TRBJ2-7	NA	CSVDQGKGDEQYF	TGCAGCGTTGATCAAGGGAAAGGCGACGAGCAGTACTTC
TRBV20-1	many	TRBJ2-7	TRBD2	CSAQPGLAVYEQYF	TGCAGTGCCCAACCGGGACTAGCGGTTTACGAGCAGTACTTC
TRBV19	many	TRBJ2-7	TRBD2	CASSITGLAGGRDEQYF	TGTGCCAGTAGTATAACGGGACTAGCGGGAGGTAGAGACGAGCAGTACTTC
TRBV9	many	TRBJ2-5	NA	CASSVGGPSQETQYF	TGTGCCAGCAGCGTAGGAGGACCTTCACAAGAGACCCAGTACTTC
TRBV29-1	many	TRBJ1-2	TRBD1	CSATRQGAGYGYTF	TGCAGCGCGACCAGACAGGGGGCAGGCTATGGCTACACCTTC
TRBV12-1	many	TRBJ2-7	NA	CAASCHGGYYEQYF	TGTGCCGCCTCGTGTCACGGGGGTTACTACGAGCAGTACTTC
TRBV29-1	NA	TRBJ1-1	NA	CSVGGPLEPQVEGEAFF	TGCAGCGTTGGGGGCCCCTTGGAACCCCAAGTAGAGGGTGAAGCTTTCTTT
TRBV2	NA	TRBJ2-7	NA	CASSKAPPWGVSYEQHF	TGTGCCAGCAGCAAAGCCCCTCCGTGGGGGGTTAGCTACGAGCAGCACTTC
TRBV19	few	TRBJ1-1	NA	CASRGTLNTEAFF	TGTGCCAGTAGAGGGACACTGAACACTGAAGCTTTCTTT
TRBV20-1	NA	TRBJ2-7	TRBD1	CSARPIGTGLKYEQYF	TGCAGTGCTAGACCCATCGGGACAGGCTTGAAGTACGAGCAGTACTTC
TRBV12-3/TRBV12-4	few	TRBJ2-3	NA	CASSSRVAQYF	TGTGCCAGCAGTTCCAGGGTTGCGCAGTATTTT
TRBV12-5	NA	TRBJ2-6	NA	CASGNVVGTSGANVLTF	TGTGCTAGTGGCAACGTGGTAGGGACCTCTGGGGCCAACGTCCTGACTTTC
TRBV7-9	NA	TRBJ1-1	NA	CASSPDTGVRTEAFF	TGTGCCAGCAGCCCTGACACCGGGGTGAGGACTGAAGCTTTCTTT
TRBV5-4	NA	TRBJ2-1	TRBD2	CASSPVREAYNEQFF	TGTGCCAGCAGCCCGGTCCGGGAGGCTTACAATGAGCAGTTCTTC
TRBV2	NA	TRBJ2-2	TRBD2	CASRGLAGAYTGELFF	TGTGCCAGCAGGGGACTAGCGGGGGCCTACACCGGGGAGCTGTTTTTT
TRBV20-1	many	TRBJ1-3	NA	CSATRIVRVTGNTIYF	TGCAGTGCTACCCGAATTGTTCGTGTTACTGGAAACACCATATATTTT
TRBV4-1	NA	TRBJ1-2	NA	CASSQDSPKKGYTF	TGCGCCAGCAGCCAAGACTCTCCAAAGAAAGGCTACACCTTC